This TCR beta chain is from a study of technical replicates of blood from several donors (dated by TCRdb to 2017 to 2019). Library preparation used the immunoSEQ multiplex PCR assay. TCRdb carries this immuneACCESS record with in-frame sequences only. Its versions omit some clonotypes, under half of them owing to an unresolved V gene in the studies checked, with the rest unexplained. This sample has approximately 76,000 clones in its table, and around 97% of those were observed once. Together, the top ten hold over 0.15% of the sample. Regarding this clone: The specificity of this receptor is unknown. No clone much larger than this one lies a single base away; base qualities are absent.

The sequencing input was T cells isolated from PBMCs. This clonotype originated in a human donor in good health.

CDR3 region: CASSFSGPGANVLTF. The sequence in DNA is TGTGCCAGCAGCTTCAGCGGGCCTGGGGCCAACGTCCTGACTTTC. Recombination linked TRBV7-9 to TRBJ2-6, and possibly TRBD2, on 6 matching bases. The V and J ends are trimmed by 3 bases and 2 bases, leaving 8 bases between them. The germline V gene (reference sequence) provides CDR1 SEHNR and CDR2 FQNEAQ. Including cysteine and phenylalanine, the CDR3 has 15 amino acids. Only the CDR3 part of the read is kept: 45 bases, read in frame from the first base.